Included here is one TCR beta chain sequence, with context. No cognate antigen has been identified for it. Per-base quality was not reported, and no clone a single base away is much larger than it. The instrument given in TCRdb is Illumina NovaSeq 6000. cDNA libraries for TCRalpha and TCRbeta were prepared by 5'RACE using constant-segment primers, with sample barcodes and unique molecular identifiers added. RNA was extracted from every sample with Trizol reagent. Library amplification was performed in two PCR steps, and a second sample barcode and Illumina TruSeq adapters were introduced in the second step. The libraries were sequenced on an Illumina NovaSeq using 2 x 150 bp paired-end reads. Per the original workflow: The reads were demultiplexed and collapsed into UMI-guided consensus sequences using migec v1.2.7. With mixcr v2.1.11, UMI consensuses were aligned to TRA and TRB V and J templates and assembled into clonotypes. Expanded or contracted clonotypes were those called significant by both edgeR and NoisET, with noise models trained on biological replicates. For edgeR calls, a false discovery rate-adjusted p below 0.01 and a log2 fold-change threshold of 1 were applied. As an exploratory analysis of dynamics, max-normalized trajectories of the 1000 most abundant clonotypes were examined by PCA with hierarchical clustering. Separately sequenced CD4+ and CD8+ repertoires were used to assign the CD4 or CD8 phenotype of responding clones. TCRdb reprocessing: public reads trimmed at Q25 with fastp, clones called with MiXCR, in-frame beta chains kept. Every CDR3 protein is listed once, alongside the most common genes and DNA of its rows. The V and J calls and clone size come from TCRdb's table, not from the authors' own analysis. This sample lists fewer than 650,000 distinct CDR3 sequences; 17% were detected once. The ten most abundant clones make up about 8.6% of the sample.

This record belongs to a study of T-cell memory formation after mild COVID-19 (dated by TCRdb to the early 2020s). Study-wide context: Most TCR sequence clusters were specific to one of the two donors. In a couple of donors, T-cell clones that expanded and contracted after mild COVID-19 were tracked by sequencing TCRalpha and TCRbeta repertoires over time. The cohort was made up of two young adult volunteers, one female and one male, who were previously healthy. Overall study outcomes, separate from this receptor: Only two mild cases were covered in the study, and larger cohorts including severe cases with pre-infection samples were considered necessary. SARS-CoV-2 specificity of the second-wave clones peaking on day 37 was not confirmed. The detection of some responding clones in pre-infection memory suggests that pre-existing cross-reactive memory T cells joined the SARS-CoV-2 response. Contracting CD4+ clones were found mainly in CM and EM memory subsets, while CD8+ clones were enriched in EMRA. Clones contracting from day 15 to 85 had balanced CD4/CD8 phenotypes, while a second wave expanding from day 15 to 37 was biased towards CD4+.

As encoded in the germline V gene, CDR1 is MNHEY while CDR2 is SVGAGI. The germline ends are 8 bases apart after V is trimmed by 2 bases and J by 6 bases. There are 13 amino acids in the CDR3, from cysteine to phenylalanine inclusive. Only the CDR3 region is kept as DNA, spanning 39 bases read in frame from base 1. Ficoll-Paque density gradient centrifugation was the method used to isolate PBMCs. The TCR was taken from an adult woman who had mild COVID-19 (a few samples of this study predate the infection). The sample titles of this study are shuffled in the database, so cell type and time point are left out; the donor was told from shared clones. The sample consisted of PBMCs or a T cell subset sorted from them (not recorded which). The chain joins TRBV6-5 to TRBJ2-1; the D gene is perhaps TRBD1, from 5 matching bases. CDR3 region: CASSYGASNEQFF. The nucleotide sequence reads as follows: TGTGCCAGCAGTTACGGGGCTAGCAATGAGCAGTTCTTC.